Reported below is one T cell receptor (beta chain). The antigen is undetermined. The data were obtained in a study of cytomegalovirus exposure and HLA in healthy donors. Whole-study context: An analysis done earlier identified more than 90 million unique TCR beta sequences from approximately 200 million T cells. Notes on the study in general: Analysis performed later showed TCR beta chains linked to HLA being more clonally expanded than equally common others.

This CDR3 spans 15 amino acids. Germline V gene data show CDR1 as SEHNR and CDR2 as FQNEAQ (reference sequence). The J segment lost 4 bases and the V segment lost 5 bases, leaving 7 bases of the junction unmatched. PCR used 60 Vbeta primers and 13 Jbeta primers. Generated by immunoSEQ multiplex PCR, the TCRdb table keeps only in-frame clones and is missing some. Its table records roughly 78,000 clones. The V gene is TRBV7-9, the J gene TRBJ1-4; TRBD1 agrees at 7 bases. The sequence was collected from a man aged 35-49 years in good health and CMV-seronegative. Material: PBMCs. CDR3 bases: TGTGCCAGCAGCCCCGAACAGGGGTTTAATGAAAAACTGTTTTTT. It encodes CASSPEQGFNEKLFF.